This is a list of T cell receptor beta chains from one sample in a study of blood T cell repertoires in COVID-19. The protocol was immunoSEQ multiplex PCR, while the TCRdb copy is restricted to in-frame clones and leaves out a portion. This sample has over 90,000 clones, with around 87% found just once. Sequenced material: peripheral blood. The receptor source for this set is a human donor in a cohort sampled during active COVID-19. Each CDR3 is given with its conserved first and last residue. A D gene is named only where the DNA matches it firmly. Clone size appears in some rows only: once, few, many, or a class for an expanded clone.

J gene: TRBJ2-7; clone size: few; D gene: TRBD1; V gene: TRBV3-1/TRBV3-2; CDR3 DNA: TGTGCCAGCAGCCCGACAGGGGGCAGGGGGGAGCAGTACTTC; CDR3 protein: CASSPTGGRGEQYF
J gene: TRBJ2-3; clone size: -; D gene: -; V gene: TRBV7-8; CDR3 DNA: TGTGCCAGCAGCCCCTCCCCCGCTAGCGCAAGCACAGATACGCAGTATTTT; CDR3 protein: CASSPSPASASTDTQYF
J gene: TRBJ2-3; clone size: once; D gene: TRBD2; V gene: TRBV7-6; CDR3 DNA: TGTGCCAGCAGCCCCCCTAAGAGCGGGAGGCCTAGCACAGATACGCAGTATTTT; CDR3 protein: CASSPPKSGRPSTDTQYF
J gene: TRBJ2-7; clone size: -; D gene: TRBD2; V gene: TRBV5-1; CDR3 DNA: TGCGCCAGCAGCGACCGGGACTACTCCTACGAGCAGTACTTC; CDR3 protein: CASSDRDYSYEQYF
J gene: TRBJ1-4; clone size: few; D gene: -; V gene: TRBV6-2/TRBV6-3; CDR3 DNA: TGTGCCAGCAGTGCGATTCTGCTTAATGAAAAACTGTTTTTT; CDR3 protein: CASSAILLNEKLFF
J gene: TRBJ2-1; clone size: -; D gene: -; V gene: TRBV6-2/TRBV6-3; CDR3 DNA: TGTGCCAGCAGTAACCAGGGTGGGCCTGATTACAATGAGCAGTTCTTC; CDR3 protein: CASSNQGGPDYNEQFF
J gene: TRBJ1-2; clone size: -; D gene: TRBD1; V gene: TRBV9; CDR3 DNA: TGTGCCAGCAGCGGCCCAACAGGGGGTGACTATGGCTACACCTTC; CDR3 protein: CASSGPTGGDYGYTF
J gene: TRBJ2-3; clone size: -; D gene: -; V gene: TRBV7-9; CDR3 DNA: TGTGCCAGCAGCTTACAGTCGGGGACAGATACGCAGTATTTT; CDR3 protein: CASSLQSGTDTQYF
J gene: TRBJ1-2; clone size: -; D gene: TRBD1; V gene: TRBV6-2/TRBV6-3; CDR3 DNA: TGTGCCAGCAGTTACCTTCCGGGACAGGGCCATGGCTACACCTTC; CDR3 protein: CASSYLPGQGHGYTF
J gene: TRBJ2-2; clone size: -; D gene: TRBD2; V gene: TRBV6-4; CDR3 DNA: TGTGCCAGCAGCCTTAGCGGGAGCCATCCCGGGGAGCTGTTTTTT; CDR3 protein: CASSLSGSHPGELFF
J gene: TRBJ2-7; clone size: -; D gene: -; V gene: TRBV21-1; CDR3 DNA: TGTGCCAGCAGCGAGACACAGGGGAAAATGGAGGGTTACGAGCAGTACTTC; CDR3 protein: CASSETQGKMEGYEQYF
J gene: TRBJ1-2; clone size: -; D gene: TRBD1; V gene: TRBV7-9; CDR3 DNA: TGTGCCAGCAGCTTAACTTGGGACAGGGATAACTATGGCTACACCTTC; CDR3 protein: CASSLTWDRDNYGYTF
J gene: TRBJ2-2; clone size: few; D gene: TRBD2; V gene: TRBV5-6; CDR3 DNA: TGTGCCAGCAGCCCCTCCGTCGGGCTAGCGGGAGCTAACACCGGGGAGCTGTTTTTT; CDR3 protein: CASSPSVGLAGANTGELFF
J gene: TRBJ1-3; clone size: -; D gene: TRBD1; V gene: TRBV29-1; CDR3 DNA: TGCAGCGTTGGCCCGGACAGGAGCCGAAACACCATATATTTT; CDR3 protein: CSVGPDRSRNTIYF
J gene: TRBJ2-7; clone size: -; D gene: TRBD1; V gene: TRBV12-3/TRBV12-4; CDR3 DNA: TGTGCCAGCAGTCCCGGGACAGCCATGGCGCAGTACTTC; CDR3 protein: CASSPGTAMAQYF
J gene: TRBJ1-2; clone size: -; D gene: TRBD1; V gene: TRBV7-2; CDR3 DNA: TGTGCCAGCAGCTTAGAAGGGACAGGCGGAGGGCGTGGCTACACCTTC; CDR3 protein: CASSLEGTGGGRGYTF
J gene: TRBJ2-3; clone size: -; D gene: -; V gene: TRBV28; CDR3 DNA: TGTGCCAGCAATGAGTGGTCTGGTGGTAGAGATACGCAGTATTTT; CDR3 protein: CASNEWSGGRDTQYF
J gene: TRBJ1-4; clone size: -; D gene: -; V gene: TRBV11-3; CDR3 DNA: TGTGCCAGCAGCCCGTGCAAGGAGGATGAAAAACTGTTTTTT; CDR3 protein: CASSPCKEDEKLFF
J gene: TRBJ2-1; clone size: -; D gene: -; V gene: TRBV5-1; CDR3 DNA: TGCGCCAGCAGCCCGACAACGCAGGGCAATGAGCAGTTCTTC; CDR3 protein: CASSPTTQGNEQFF
J gene: TRBJ1-3; clone size: few; D gene: -; V gene: TRBV6-6; CDR3 DNA: TGTGCCAGCAGTAAACCACAGGTGATCTCTGGAAACACCATATATTTT; CDR3 protein: CASSKPQVISGNTIYF
J gene: TRBJ2-2; clone size: -; D gene: -; V gene: TRBV5-4; CDR3 DNA: TGTGCCAGCAGCTTGTTCGGCGCGGGCGGGGAGCTGTTTTTT; CDR3 protein: CASSLFGAGGELFF
J gene: TRBJ1-1; clone size: -; D gene: -; V gene: TRBV11-3; CDR3 DNA: TGTGCCAGCAGCTCCGGGATCATGAACACTGAAGCTTTCTTT; CDR3 protein: CASSSGIMNTEAFF
J gene: TRBJ2-2; clone size: once; D gene: TRBD1; V gene: TRBV5-4; CDR3 DNA: TGTGCCAGCAGATCGACAGGGCCCGCGGACACCGGGGAGCTGTTTTTT; CDR3 protein: CASRSTGPADTGELFF
J gene: TRBJ1-5; clone size: -; D gene: TRBD1; V gene: TRBV29-1; CDR3 DNA: TGCAGCGAAGACCCGTCGACCCAGGACAGGCATAATTCAGACCAGCCCCAGCATTTT; CDR3 protein: CSEDPSTQDRHNSDQPQHF
J gene: TRBJ2-3; clone size: -; D gene: -; V gene: TRBV15; CDR3 DNA: TGTGCCACCGGCCTAGCATATACGCAGTATTTT; CDR3 protein: CATGLAYTQYF
J gene: TRBJ1-5; clone size: -; D gene: -; V gene: TRBV4-3; CDR3 DNA: TGCGCCAGCAGCCAAGCGATGGCAGGGCAGGGTTATCAGCCCCAGCATTTT; CDR3 protein: CASSQAMAGQGYQPQHF
J gene: TRBJ2-1; clone size: -; D gene: TRBD2; V gene: TRBV3-1/TRBV3-2; CDR3 DNA: TGTGCCAGCAGTCCCGGACTAGCGGGAGTGTACTATGAGCAGTTCTTC; CDR3 protein: CASSPGLAGVYYEQFF
J gene: TRBJ2-7; clone size: -; D gene: -; V gene: TRBV5-6; CDR3 DNA: TGTGCCAGCTCCCGAGGTCAGATCTCGGCCTACGAGCAGTACTTC; CDR3 protein: CASSRGQISAYEQYF